This is a list of T cell receptor beta chains from one sample in a study of blood T cell repertoires in COVID-19. Assay: immunoSEQ multiplex PCR; the TCRdb copy retains only in-frame clones and omits some. This table holds 250,000 to 300,000 clones, more than 80% found once. The specimen sequenced was peripheral blood. The source is a woman aged 25 to 39 with active or convalescent COVID-19. Each CDR3 is given with its conserved first and last residue. The order of the fields is clone size, V gene, D gene, J gene, CDR3 DNA, CDR3 protein. A D gene is named only where the DNA matches it firmly. Only part of the rows carry a size: once, few, many, or a class if the clone is expanded.

>-|TRBV29-1|TRBD1|TRBJ1-1
TGCAGCGTTGAAGGGGGCCCCCGGACAGGGTACACTGAAGCTTTCTTT
CSVEGGPRTGYTEAFF
>-|TRBV5-6|TRBD1|TRBJ1-2
TGTGCCAGCAGGGCATGGGCAGGGGGCTATGGCTACACCTTC
CASRAWAGGYGYTF
>-|TRBV7-9|-|TRBJ1-1
TGTGCCAGCAGCCAAGGGGAGGGGCCGACTGAAGCTTTCTTT
CASSQGEGPTEAFF
>many|TRBV6-4|TRBD2|TRBJ2-1
TGTGCCAGCAGCGACGGGGTAGCGGGCAACAATGAGCAGTTCTTC
CASSDGVAGNNEQFF
>-|TRBV18|TRBD2|TRBJ2-1
TGTGCCAGCTCACCACACCCACTAGCGGGGGGGCCAAGCGATGAGCAGTTCTTC
CASSPHPLAGGPSDEQFF
>-|TRBV28|-|TRBJ2-1
TGTGCCAGCAAGATCAGCTCCTACAATGAGCAGTTCTTC
CASKISSYNEQFF
>-|TRBV7-9|-|TRBJ2-5
TGTGCCAGCAGCTTTTTATATCCAGGGCAAGAGACCCAGTACTTC
CASSFLYPGQETQYF
>-|TRBV28|TRBD1|TRBJ2-3
TGTGCCAGCAGCGGACAGGCAAACACAGATACGCAGTATTTT
CASSGQANTDTQYF
>once|TRBV18|-|TRBJ1-3
TGTGCCAGCTCACCAAGGGGAGGCTCTGGAAACACCATATATTTT
CASSPRGGSGNTIYF
>-|TRBV4-1|-|TRBJ2-5
TGCGCCAGCAGCCAGGTTCGGGGGGCCCAAGAGACCCAGTACTTC
CASSQVRGAQETQYF
>-|TRBV7-2|-|TRBJ2-7
TGTGCCAGCAGCTTCGGGGTCCTTTTCGAGCAGTACTTC
CASSFGVLFEQYF
>-|TRBV9|TRBD2|TRBJ2-2
TGTGCCAGCAGCGTAGCACCCTCGGCCGAGAGCGGGGGGGCCACCGGGGAGCTGTTTTTT
CASSVAPSAESGGATGELFF
>-|TRBV28|TRBD2|TRBJ2-3
TGTGCCAGCAGCCGGACAGCGGGGGGGCCATCGGATACGCAGTATTTT
CASSRTAGGPSDTQYF
>-|TRBV18|-|TRBJ1-3
TGTGCCAGCTCACCAGAGGACATCCGAAACACCATATATTTT
CASSPEDIRNTIYF
>-|TRBV28|-|TRBJ2-7
TGTGCCAGCAGATATCCGGGACAAATCTACGAGCAGTACTTC
CASRYPGQIYEQYF
>once|TRBV28|-|TRBJ1-4
TGTGCCAGCAGTCCAGGGAGGGAAAGTGAAAAACTGTTTTTT
CASSPGRESEKLFF
>-|TRBV6-2/TRBV6-3|-|TRBJ2-1
TGTGCCAGCAGTTATTATTTTGAGAATGAGCAGTTCTTC
CASSYYFENEQFF
>few|TRBV5-4|TRBD2|TRBJ2-3
TGTGCCAGCAGCGCGGGACTAGCGGGGAGCACAGATACGCAGTATTTT
CASSAGLAGSTDTQYF
>-|TRBV10-2|-|TRBJ2-5
TGCGCCAGCAGAGCTAGTTCCCCCGAGACCCAGTACTTC
CASRASSPETQYF
>-|TRBV7-9|TRBD1|TRBJ1-2
TGTGCCAGCAGCTTTGGGACAGGGGATGGCTACACCTTC
CASSFGTGDGYTF
>-|TRBV9|-|TRBJ2-7
TGTGCCAGCAGCCCCGGGAGAGGGGGGGGCCCTCCTAACGAGCAGTACTTC
CASSPGRGGGPPNEQYF
>-|TRBV6-5|-|TRBJ1-1
TGTGCCAGCAGCCGAGCAGGCGAGTACACTGAAGCTTTCTTT
CASSRAGEYTEAFF
>-|TRBV19|-|TRBJ1-4
TGTGCCAGTAGTATCGAGGGAAGGGGGGAAAAACTGTTTTTT
CASSIEGRGEKLFF
>-|TRBV11-2|TRBD2|TRBJ2-7
TGTGCCACTCGGGGGGAGCGGGGGATCCAAGGAAGGTCCTACGAGCAGTACTTC
CATRGERGIQGRSYEQYF
>-|TRBV6-5|-|TRBJ1-2
TGTGCCAGCACCTCGCCCCGGGACATCTTCTATGGCTACACCTTC
CASTSPRDIFYGYTF
>-|TRBV28|TRBD2|TRBJ2-3
TGTGCCAGCAGTTTATTGTTAGCGGGAGCTTATACGCAGTATTTT
CASSLLLAGAYTQYF
>-|TRBV2|TRBD1|TRBJ1-6
TGTGCCAGCAGTCGGGACAGGGGGCCTAATAATTCACCCCTCCACTTT
CASSRDRGPNNSPLHF
>-|TRBV5-4|-|TRBJ1-2
TGTGCCAGCAGCTCTTACGGCAGGGTGGGGTATGGCTACACCTTC
CASSSYGRVGYGYTF
>-|TRBV7-6|TRBD2|TRBJ2-2
TGTGCCAGCGGACCGTGGGGGGGTAGCACCGGGGAGCTGTTTTTT
CASGPWGGSTGELFF
>-|TRBV7-9|TRBD1|TRBJ2-1
TGTGCCAGCACCAAGCGAGTGACAGGGACGGCCTACAATGAGCAGTTCTTC
CASTKRVTGTAYNEQFF
>-|TRBV7-2|TRBD1|TRBJ1-2
TGTGCCAGCAGCTATACAGGGGTGATAAGAGGCGGCTACACCTTC
CASSYTGVIRGGYTF
>-|TRBV7-6|-|TRBJ2-1
TGTGCCAGCAGCTTAGGGGGGGATGAGCAGTTCTTC
CASSLGGDEQFF
>once|TRBV6-6|TRBD2|TRBJ2-5
TGTGCCAGCAGCTCCAGGCGTGCGGGGGTACAAGAGACCCAGTACTTC
CASSSRRAGVQETQYF
>-|TRBV3-1/TRBV3-2|TRBD2|TRBJ2-1
TGTGCCAGCAGCCAGTCAAGGTTAGCCAGCGGGGGGGCCTCCTACAATGAGCAGTTCTTC
CASSQSRLASGGASYNEQFF
>-|TRBV15|TRBD1|TRBJ1-4
TGTGCCACCAGCAAGGGACAGGGGGGGGAAAAACTGTTTTTT
CATSKGQGGEKLFF
>-|TRBV27|TRBD1|TRBJ2-7
TGTGCCAGCGGGTACAGGGGCGGTTACGAGCAGTACTTC
CASGYRGGYEQYF
>-|TRBV9|TRBD2|TRBJ2-3
TGTGCCAGCAGCGGCGGGGGGAGAGATACGCAGTATTTT
CASSGGGRDTQYF
>-|TRBV12-3/TRBV12-4|-|TRBJ2-3
TGTGCCAGCAGTCCCGACTCAGATACGCAGTATTTT
CASSPDSDTQYF
>-|TRBV4-1|-|TRBJ1-5
TGCGCCAGCAGCCAGTCAGGGAATAGCAATCAGCCCCAGCATTTT
CASSQSGNSNQPQHF
>-|TRBV6-5|TRBD1|TRBJ1-2
TGTGCCAGCAGCTTCCTGACAGGGGGGGACTATGGCTACACCTTC
CASSFLTGGDYGYTF
>-|TRBV6-5|TRBD1|TRBJ1-2
TGTGCCAGCAGCCCGGGACAGGTCTATGGCTACACCTTC
CASSPGQVYGYTF
>-|TRBV15|-|TRBJ1-2
TGTGCCACCAGCAGAGTTAGCTACACCTTC
CATSRVSYTF
>-|TRBV9|TRBD1|TRBJ2-7
TGTGCCAGCAGCGTATCCACGGGACAGGGGACTTCCGAGCAGTACTTC
CASSVSTGQGTSEQYF
>-|TRBV28|-|TRBJ2-5
TGTGCCAGCAGTTCCGAAACAGGGATGGAGACCCAGTACTTC
CASSSETGMETQYF
>-|TRBV7-9|-|TRBJ1-5
TGTGCCAGCACCCGAGGGGGGGGCGATCAGCCCCAGCATTTT
CASTRGGGDQPQHF
>-|TRBV24-1|-|TRBJ1-1
TGTGCCACCAGTGATTTCTACCTAGCAGCTTTCTTT
CATSDFYLAAFF
>-|TRBV4-2|TRBD2|TRBJ2-7
TGTGCCAGCAGCCCCTACCCGAACAGGGAAAAGCGGGGGGTACTAAATTACGAGCAGTACTTC
CASSPYPNREKRGVLNYEQYF
>-|TRBV27|TRBD1|TRBJ1-2
TGTGCCAGTGGGGACAGGGGGCTGCCCGCTAACTATGGCTACACCTTC
CASGDRGLPANYGYTF
>-|TRBV30|-|TRBJ1-6
TGTGCCTACGCCTGGACAGCTAAAAATTCACCCCTCCACTTT
CAYAWTAKNSPLHF
>-|TRBV5-1|TRBD1|TRBJ1-1
TGCGCCAGCAGCCCTCGGGACAGGGGGCGAACTGAAGCTTTCTTT
CASSPRDRGRTEAFF